The 27 T cell receptor beta chains below were found in one sample sequenced in a study of blood T cell repertoires in COVID-19. Data came from immunoSEQ multiplex PCR; TCRdb stores just in-frame clones and leaves some out. Of 140,000 to 150,000 clones listed, 85% to 90% are singletons. Input material: peripheral blood. These receptors all come from a man between 60 and 75 years old with active or convalescent COVID-19.

This chain joins TRBV3-1 (or the pseudogene TRBV3-2) and TRBJ1-2; D is possibly TRBD1 (6 bases). The germline V gene encodes CDR1 LGHDT and CDR2 YNNKEL (reference sequence). V was cut by 2 bases and J by 2 bases, with 6 bases left in between. The CDR3 has 13 amino acids. The DNA for the CDR3 is TGTGCCAGCAGCCAAACAGGGAACTATGGCTACACCTTC. Amino acid sequence: CASSQTGNYGYTF.

V gene TRBV5-4 combines with J gene TRBJ1-4; 9 bases align to TRBD1. J gave up 7 bases and V 3 bases, and 4 bases lay outside the gene matches. Germline CDR1 SGHNT, CDR2 YYREEE (reference sequence). The CDR3 consists of 14 residues. The CDR3 sequence is CASSSQGAGEKLFF. The CDR3 region has the DNA TGTGCCAGCAGCTCACAGGGGGCGGGTGAAAAACTGTTTTTT.

This chain connects TRBV7-2 to TRBJ1-2; 8 bases align to TRBD1. The length of the CDR3 is 14 residues. The V segment lost 1 base and the J segment 8 bases; nucleotides outside the gene matches: 6. Germline CDR1 is SGHTA and CDR2 is FQGNSA. The CDR3 DNA reads TGTGCCAGCAGCTTAGGTGGGACAGGCAGCGGCTACACCTTC. The encoded protein is CASSLGGTGSGYTF. The full variable domain, its missing parts supplied by reference TRBV7-2 and TRBJ1-2, is GAGVSQSPSNKVTEKGKDVELRCDPISGHTALYWYRQSLGQGLEFLIYFQGNSAPDKSGLPSDRFSAERTGGSVSTLTIQRTQQEDSAVYLCASSLGGTGSGYTFGSGTRLTVV.

The chain couples TRBV5-5 to TRBJ1-6, with a weak D call TRBD1 (6 bases). Germline values: CDR1 SGHKS, CDR2 YYEKEE (reference sequence). There are 14 residues in the CDR3. V dropped 5 bases and J dropped 7 bases, with 13 bases sitting between them. In nucleotides, the CDR3 is TGTGCCAGCAGGGGGGGGCAGCAGAATTCACCCCTCCACTTT. Amino acids: CASRGGQQNSPLHF.

The chain recombines TRBV19 with TRBJ2-5; TRBD1 agrees at 8 bases. Germline lookup yields CDR1 LNHDA and CDR2 SQIVND (reference sequence). The CDR3 loop spans 13 amino acids. V trimming: 5 bases; J trimming: 5 bases; junction bases outside the gene matches: 4. This CDR3 is CASSSGGGETQYF. The CDR3, as DNA: TGTGCCAGTAGTTCAGGGGGCGGCGAGACCCAGTACTTC.

The rearrangement uses TRBV11-2 and TRBJ2-1, with a weak D call TRBD1 (6 bases). V lost 3 bases to trimming and J lost 9 bases, with 12 bases between them. CDR3 length: 13 amino acids. Germline CDR1 SGHAT, CDR2 FQNNGV. The CDR3 here is CASSFNQGTEQFF. The CDR3 DNA reads as TGTGCCAGCAGCTTCAATCAGGGGACTGAGCAGTTCTTC.

The chain couples TRBV19 to TRBJ2-5; 8 bases agree with TRBD2. Germline-derived CDR1 and CDR2 are LNHDA and SQIVND (reference sequence). V lost 6 bases, J lost 1 base, and 7 bases stayed unmatched. The CDR3 spans 15 residues. The CDR3 sequence is CASRSSLAAQETQYF. The CDR3 DNA is TGTGCCAGTAGATCCTCACTAGCGGCCCAAGAGACCCAGTACTTC.

V gene TRBV4-3 combines with J gene TRBJ2-1; 12 bases fit TRBD2. The CDR3 is made up of 15 amino acids. The V and J ends lost 5 bases and 5 bases, in that order; junction bases with no gene match: 4. Looked up from germline, CDR1 is LGHNA and CDR2 is YSLEER. The DNA for the CDR3 is TGCGCCAGCAGCACTAGCGGGAGGCTGGACAATGAGCAGTTCTTC. Amino acid sequence: CASSTSGRLDNEQFF.

The chain combines TRBV18 with TRBJ2-2, with TRBD2 identical over 10 bases. The trim removed 5 bases at V and 4 bases at J, leaving 7 bases unmatched. Germline V gene data show CDR1 as KGHSH and CDR2 as LQKENI. This CDR3 is 16 amino acids long. CDR3 loop: CASSETSGHITGELFF. The CDR3 DNA is TGTGCCAGCTCAGAGACTAGCGGGCATATCACCGGGGAGCTGTTTTTT.

V usage is TRBV7-8 and J usage is TRBJ2-3, with 8 bases fitting TRBD1. Germline V lookup: CDR1 SGHVS, CDR2 FQNEAQ. Trimming cost V 5 bases and J 3 bases; bases outside gene matches: 7. The CDR3 has 15 amino acids. As DNA, the CDR3 is TGTGCCAGCAGCCTCGGACAGGGTGGGACAGATACGCAGTATTTT. Translated: CASSLGQGGTDTQYF.

The chain uses TRBV25-1 and TRBJ1-6; D gene ambiguous. V dropped 7 bases and J dropped 4 bases, with 14 bases sitting between them. The CDR3 runs to 15 residues. Germline V lookup: CDR1 MGHDK, CDR2 SYGVNS. Here the CDR3 DNA reads TGTGCCAGCACCCCGGACTTAGGATATAATTCACCCCTCCACTTT. This gives the protein CASTPDLGYNSPLHF.

The chain is built from TRBV7-2 and TRBJ2-2, with 7 bases fitting TRBD2. CDR1 SGHTA and CDR2 FQGNSA come from the germline V gene. The CDR3 is 17 residues long. J lost 5 bases, V lost 5 bases, and 14 bases had no gene match. CDR3: CASSPEILAMGTGELFF. CDR3 in DNA: TGTGCCAGCAGCCCCGAAATACTAGCGATGGGGACCGGGGAGCTGTTTTTT.

The V gene is TRBV7-2, the J gene TRBJ2-2, with a tentative D call TRBD2 (5 bases). The V gene lost 4 bases and the J gene lost 0 bases, with 9 bases spanning the gap. The CDR3 runs 15 residues. Germline CDR1 and CDR2: SGHTA and FQGNSA. The DNA of the CDR3 is TGTGCCAGCAGCTGGGAGCGGTCGAACACCGGGGAGCTGTTTTTT. Amino acid sequence: CASSWERSNTGELFF.

The genes are TRBV6-4 and TRBJ1-2, with D perhaps matching TRBD1 (6 bases). The germline CDR1 and CDR2 sequences are MRHNA and SNTAGT. The ends were cut back, 7 bases at V and 4 bases at J, with 13 bases in the middle. The CDR3 runs to 13 residues. The CDR3 nucleotides read TGTGCCAGCAACCTTGGACAGCTCTATGGCTACACCTTC. Translated: CASNLGQLYGYTF.

This chain connects TRBV5-4 to TRBJ2-1; TRBD2 aligns across 7 bases. Germline assignment: CDR1 SGHNT and CDR2 YYREEE (reference sequence). The CDR3 totals 17 residues. V shed 3 bases and J 7 bases; nucleotides not matched to a gene: 16. The CDR3 region has the DNA TGTGCCAGCAGCTCAAGCAACTTTGGCGGGAGAGGTAATGAGCAGTTCTTC. Encoded protein: CASSSSNFGGRGNEQFF.

This chain connects TRBV27 to TRBJ1-2, with 8 bases lining up with TRBD1. The germline V gene has CDR1 MNHEY and CDR2 SMNVEV (reference sequence). After removal of 5 bases from V and 5 bases from J, the junction contained 7 bases not matched to a gene. This CDR3 comprises 14 residues. The CDR3 sequence: CASSPRTGPYGYTF. The CDR3, as DNA: TGTGCCAGCAGTCCGAGGACAGGGCCGTATGGCTACACCTTC.

The V gene is TRBV19, the J gene TRBJ1-2, with 10 bases lining up with TRBD1. J lost 4 bases, V lost 3 bases, and 17 bases had no gene match. CDR1 is LNHDA and CDR2 is SQIVND in the germline V gene (reference sequence). The length of the CDR3 is 19 residues. The CDR3 bases are TGTGCCAGTAGTATGCAATCACCCTTCCTCGGACAGGGGGGCTATGGCTACACCTTC. This encodes CASSMQSPFLGQGGYGYTF.

The chain carries TRBV13 and TRBJ1-5; weak D call: TRBD1 (6 bases). CDR3 length: 14 amino acids. Germline lookup yields CDR1 PRHDT and CDR2 FYEKMQ (reference sequence). The V end lost 2 bases, the J end lost 2 bases, and 7 bases lay between the germline ends. CDR3 sequence: CASSLRQGNQPQHF. Written as DNA, the CDR3 is TGTGCCAGCAGCTTAAGACAGGGCAATCAGCCCCAGCATTTT.

The chain uses TRBV3-1 (or the pseudogene TRBV3-2) and TRBJ2-3, with 12 bases fitting TRBD2. The length of the CDR3 is 13 residues. CDR1 is LGHDT, CDR2 YNNKEL, per germline (reference sequence). The J segment lost 6 bases and the V segment lost 7 bases, leaving 2 bases of the junction unmatched. The CDR3 is CASIGLAGDTQYF. The CDR3 DNA reads as TGTGCCAGCATAGGACTAGCGGGGGATACGCAGTATTTT.

This chain links TRBV7-9 with TRBJ2-5; TRBD2 matches 7 bases. Germline V gene sequence: CDR1 SEHNR, CDR2 FQNEAQ (reference sequence). V trimming: 2 bases; J trimming: 0 bases; junction bases outside the gene matches: 6. This CDR3 region has 16 residues. The CDR3 region has the DNA TGTGCCAGCAGCTTAAGGTCGCTAGCGGACCAAGAGACCCAGTACTTC. This translates into CASSLRSLADQETQYF.

The chain is built from TRBV28 and TRBJ1-4; D is unclear. The CDR3 is made up of 14 amino acids. V was trimmed by 4 bases and J by 3 bases, leaving 9 bases between them. Per germline, CDR1 MDHEN and CDR2 SYDVKM. Here the CDR3 reads CASSSGPPNEKLFF. The CDR3, as DNA: TGTGCCAGCAGTTCAGGCCCTCCTAATGAAAAACTGTTTTTT.

A single count supports this clone. V gene TRBV6-5 combines with J gene TRBJ1-2; no clear D gene. The CDR3 extends over 13 amino acids. Trimming removed 6 bases at V and 1 base at J, with 9 bases between. CDR1 and CDR2 (germline): MNHEY, SVGAGI. CDR3 protein: CASRQPVNYGYTF. The CDR3, as DNA: TGTGCCAGCAGACAGCCGGTTAACTATGGCTACACCTTC.

The chain carries TRBV7-7 and TRBJ1-4; possibly TRBD1 for D (5 bases). Germline values: CDR1 SSHAT, CDR2 FNYEAQ (reference sequence). The V gene lost 7 bases and the J gene lost 7 bases, with 34 bases spanning the gap. The CDR3 is 20 residues long. The CDR3 spells CASTPDKGAVCEYDPEKLFF. CDR3 bases: TGTGCCAGCACCCCCGATAAAGGGGCAGTATGTGAGTACGACCCTGAAAAACTGTTTTTT.

V usage is TRBV25-1 and J usage is TRBJ2-3, with 7 positions matching TRBD2. The ends lost 3 bases at V and 2 bases at J; junction bases unmatched: 5. The CDR3 runs 15 residues. Germline-derived CDR1 and CDR2 are MGHDK and SYGVNS. CDR3 DNA sequence: TGTGCCAGCAGTGACGGGGGGACCTCCACAGATACGCAGTATTTT. It specifies CASSDGGTSTDTQYF.

The rearrangement links TRBV7-2 to TRBJ1-5; 7 bases line up with TRBD1. V was pared by 1 base and J by 3 bases, with 3 bases of the junction left unmatched. This CDR3 has 15 residues. Germline CDR1 and CDR2: SGHTA and FQGNSA. CDR3 in amino acids: CASSLGQGDNQPQHF. For the CDR3, the DNA is TGTGCCAGCAGCTTAGGGCAGGGGGACAATCAGCCCCAGCATTTT. Full variable domain (outside the CDR3, taken from reference TRBV7-2 and TRBJ1-5): GAGVSQSPSNKVTEKGKDVELRCDPISGHTALYWYRQSLGQGLEFLIYFQGNSAPDKSGLPSDRFSAERTGGSVSTLTIQRTQQEDSAVYLCASSLGQGDNQPQHFGDGTRLSIL.

A few counts support this clone. This chain uses TRBV5-6 with TRBJ2-3, with D perhaps TRBD2 (7 bases). Germline CDR1 SGHDT, CDR2 YYEEEE. CDR3 size: 14 residues. V was clipped by 4 bases and J by 6 bases, with 15 bases between them. The CDR3 DNA follows: TGTGCCAGCAGCCCGGGGGGCCGGCGGGATACGCAGTATTTT. Translation: CASSPGGRRDTQYF. Using reference TRBV5-6 and TRBJ2-3 for the parts outside the CDR3, the full variable domain is DAGVTQSPTHLIKTRGQQVTLRCSPKSGHDTVSWYQQALGQGPQFIFQYYEEEERQRGNFPDRFSGHQFPNYSSELNVNALLLGDSALYLCASSPGGRRDTQYFGPGTRLTVL.

The CDR3 nucleotides are TGTGCCACCAGTGACAGATTAAACACTGAAGCTTTCTTT. Residues: CATSDRLNTEAFF. V gene TRBV24-1 combines with J gene TRBJ1-1; D unresolved. V shed 4 bases and J shed 2 bases, with 7 bases lying between them. The CDR3 loop spans 13 amino acids. Looked up from germline, CDR1 is KGHDR and CDR2 is SFDVKD.